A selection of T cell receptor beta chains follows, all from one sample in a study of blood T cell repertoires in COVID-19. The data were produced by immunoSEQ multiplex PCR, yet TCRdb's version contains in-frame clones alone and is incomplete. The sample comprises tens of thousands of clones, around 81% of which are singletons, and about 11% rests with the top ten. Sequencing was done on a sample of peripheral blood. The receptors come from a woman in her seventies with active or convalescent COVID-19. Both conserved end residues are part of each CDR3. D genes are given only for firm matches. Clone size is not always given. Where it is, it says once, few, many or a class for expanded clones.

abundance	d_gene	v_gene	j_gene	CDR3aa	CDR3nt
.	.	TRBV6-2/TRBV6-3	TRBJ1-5	CASSAQASNQPQHF	TGTGCCAGCAGCGCGCAGGCTAGCAATCAGCCCCAGCATTTT
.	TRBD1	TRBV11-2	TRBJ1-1	CASSLGVSGTDDEAFF	TGTGCCAGCAGCTTGGGGGTTAGCGGGACAGATGATGAAGCTTTCTTT
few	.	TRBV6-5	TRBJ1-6	CATTSILNSPLHF	TGTGCCACTACCTCTATCCTCAATTCACCCCTCCACTTT
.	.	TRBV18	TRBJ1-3	CASSQDNSGNTIYF	TGTGCCAGCTCACAGGACAACTCTGGAAACACCATATATTTT
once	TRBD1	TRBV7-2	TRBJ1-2	CASSLATGAPYGYTF	TGTGCCAGCAGCTTAGCGACAGGGGCCCCCTATGGCTACACCTTC
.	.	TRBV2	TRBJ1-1	CASSEEGNTEAFF	TGTGCCAGCAGTGAGGAGGGAAACACTGAAGCTTTCTTT
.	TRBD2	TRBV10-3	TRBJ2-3	CAISDPSARGGRERDTQYF	TGTGCCATCAGTGACCCTTCGGCGCGGGGGGGCCGGGAAAGAGATACGCAGTATTTT
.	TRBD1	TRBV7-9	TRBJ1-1	CASSPQDRAPKSMAEAFF	TGTGCCAGCAGCCCTCAGGACAGGGCACCCAAATCCATGGCTGAAGCTTTCTTT
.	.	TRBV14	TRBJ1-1	CASSQTGGDTEAFF	TGTGCCAGCAGCCAAACCGGGGGGGACACTGAAGCTTTCTTT
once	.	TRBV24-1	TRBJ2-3	CATSDIGQLNTDTQYF	TGTGCCACCAGTGATATAGGACAGCTGAACACAGATACGCAGTATTTT
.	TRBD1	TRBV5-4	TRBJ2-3	CASSVRDSSTDTQYF	TGTGCCAGCAGCGTACGGGACAGCAGCACAGATACGCAGTATTTT
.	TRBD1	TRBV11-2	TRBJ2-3	CASSLSLQGADTQYF	TGTGCCAGCAGCTTGAGTCTTCAGGGGGCGGATACGCAGTATTTT
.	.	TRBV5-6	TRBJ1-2	CASSFKSGGALGYTF	TGTGCCAGCAGCTTTAAGTCGGGGGGAGCCTTAGGCTACACCTTC
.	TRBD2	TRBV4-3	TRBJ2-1	CASSQDGTSGGAPLFF	TGCGCCAGCAGCCAAGACGGGACTAGCGGGGGGGCCCCCCTGTTCTTC
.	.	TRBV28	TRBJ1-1	CASSSLGGDAFF	TGTGCCAGCAGTTCGCTGGGGGGGGATGCTTTCTTT
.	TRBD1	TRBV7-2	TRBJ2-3	CASSYDRGPTDTQYF	TGTGCCAGCAGCTACGACAGGGGGCCCACAGATACGCAGTATTTT
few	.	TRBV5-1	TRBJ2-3	CASSLASGGDTQYF	TGCGCCAGCAGCTTGGCCTCCGGGGGAGATACGCAGTATTTT
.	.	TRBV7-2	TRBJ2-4	CASSQGTQGNIQYF	TGTGCCAGCAGCCAGGGGACCCAGGGAAACATTCAGTACTTC
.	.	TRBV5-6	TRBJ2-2	CASSFRGLSNTGELFF	TGTGCCAGCAGCTTCCGAGGGTTGTCGAACACCGGGGAGCTGTTTTTT
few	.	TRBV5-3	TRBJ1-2	CARSLAVYYGYTF	TGTGCCAGAAGCTTGGCTGTATACTATGGCTACACCTTC
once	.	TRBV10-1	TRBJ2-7	CARGGQRNEQYF	TGCGCCAGAGGGGGTCAGAGGAACGAGCAGTACTTC
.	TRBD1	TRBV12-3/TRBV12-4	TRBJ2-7	CASSLWDRAEQYF	TGTGCCAGCAGTTTGTGGGACAGGGCCGAGCAGTACTTC